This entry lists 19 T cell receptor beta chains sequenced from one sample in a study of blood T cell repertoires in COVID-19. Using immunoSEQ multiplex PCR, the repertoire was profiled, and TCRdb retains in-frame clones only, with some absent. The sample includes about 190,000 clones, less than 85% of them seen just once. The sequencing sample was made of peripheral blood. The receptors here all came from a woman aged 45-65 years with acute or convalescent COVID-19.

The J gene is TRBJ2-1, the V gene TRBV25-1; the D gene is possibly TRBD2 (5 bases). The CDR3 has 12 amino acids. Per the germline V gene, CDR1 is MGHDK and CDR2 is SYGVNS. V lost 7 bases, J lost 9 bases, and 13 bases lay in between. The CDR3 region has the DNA TGTGCCAGCACTCGAGGTGGAGGTGAGCAGTTCTTC. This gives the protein CASTRGGGEQFF.

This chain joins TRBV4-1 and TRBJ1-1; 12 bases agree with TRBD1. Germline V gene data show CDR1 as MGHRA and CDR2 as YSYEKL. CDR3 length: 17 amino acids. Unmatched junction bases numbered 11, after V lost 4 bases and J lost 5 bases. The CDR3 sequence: CASSPPPGQGAWTEAFF. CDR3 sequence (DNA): TGCGCCAGCAGCCCCCCTCCGGGACAGGGGGCTTGGACTGAAGCTTTCTTT.

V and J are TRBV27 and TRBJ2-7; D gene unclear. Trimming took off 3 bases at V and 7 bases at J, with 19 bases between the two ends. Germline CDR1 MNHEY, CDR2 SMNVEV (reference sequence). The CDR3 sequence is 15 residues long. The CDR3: CASSLWNRPLQEQYF. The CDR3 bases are TGTGCCAGCAGTTTGTGGAACAGACCTCTACAGGAGCAGTACTTC.

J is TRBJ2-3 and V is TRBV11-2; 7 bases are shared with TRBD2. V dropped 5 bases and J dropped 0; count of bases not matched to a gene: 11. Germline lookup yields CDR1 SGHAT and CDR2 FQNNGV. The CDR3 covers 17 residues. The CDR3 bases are TGTGCCAGCAGCGGCTTGCAAGCGGGGAGCAGCACAGATACGCAGTATTTT. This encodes CASSGLQAGSSTDTQYF.

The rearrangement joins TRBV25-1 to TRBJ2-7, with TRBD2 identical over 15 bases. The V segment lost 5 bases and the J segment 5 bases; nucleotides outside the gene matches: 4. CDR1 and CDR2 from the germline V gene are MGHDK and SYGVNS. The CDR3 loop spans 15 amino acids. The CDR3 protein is CASSSGTSGRNEQYF. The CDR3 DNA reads TGTGCCAGCAGTTCCGGGACTAGCGGGAGGAACGAGCAGTACTTC.

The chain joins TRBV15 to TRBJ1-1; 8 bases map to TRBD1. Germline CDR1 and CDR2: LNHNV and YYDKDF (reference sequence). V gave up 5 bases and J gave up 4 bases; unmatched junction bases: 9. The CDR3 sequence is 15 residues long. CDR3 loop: CATSGDRGRSTEAFF. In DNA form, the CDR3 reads TGTGCCACCAGCGGCGACAGGGGACGCAGCACTGAAGCTTTCTTT.

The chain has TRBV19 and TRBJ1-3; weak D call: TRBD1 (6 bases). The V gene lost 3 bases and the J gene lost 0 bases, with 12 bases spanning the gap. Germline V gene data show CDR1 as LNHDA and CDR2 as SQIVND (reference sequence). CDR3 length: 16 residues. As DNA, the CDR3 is TGTGCCAGTAGTATCACAACAGGGATCTCTGGAAACACCATATATTTT. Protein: CASSITTGISGNTIYF.

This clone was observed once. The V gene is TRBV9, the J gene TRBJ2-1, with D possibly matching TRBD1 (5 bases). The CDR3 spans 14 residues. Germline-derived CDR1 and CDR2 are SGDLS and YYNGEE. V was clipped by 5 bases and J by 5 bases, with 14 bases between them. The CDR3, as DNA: TGTGCCAGCAGACCAGGGCCCGGCGACAATGAGCAGTTCTTC. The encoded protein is CASRPGPGDNEQFF.

CDR3 residues: CASSSGAKETQYF. The CDR3 DNA sequence: TGTGCCAGCTCAAGCGGGGCCAAAGAGACCCAGTACTTC. V and J are TRBV18 and TRBJ2-5, with TRBD2 identical over 7 bases. Trimming at V came to 5 bases and at J to 3 bases, leaving 3 bases not matched to a gene. Germline assignment: CDR1 KGHSH and CDR2 LQKENI. The CDR3 is 13 residues long.

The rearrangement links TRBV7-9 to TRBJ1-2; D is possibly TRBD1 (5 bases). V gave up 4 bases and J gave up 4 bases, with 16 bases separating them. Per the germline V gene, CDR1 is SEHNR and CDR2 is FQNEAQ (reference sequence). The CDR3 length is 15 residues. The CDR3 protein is CASSSAFVGAYGYTF. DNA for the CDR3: TGTGCCAGCAGCTCCGCCTTTGTAGGGGCCTATGGCTACACCTTC.

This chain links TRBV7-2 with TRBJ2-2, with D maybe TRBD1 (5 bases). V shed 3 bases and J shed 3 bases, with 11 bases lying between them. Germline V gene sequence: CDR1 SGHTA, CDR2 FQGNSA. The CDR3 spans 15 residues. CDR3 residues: CASSLLGAYTGELFF. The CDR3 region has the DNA TGTGCCAGCAGCTTGTTAGGGGCCTACACCGGGGAGCTGTTTTTT.

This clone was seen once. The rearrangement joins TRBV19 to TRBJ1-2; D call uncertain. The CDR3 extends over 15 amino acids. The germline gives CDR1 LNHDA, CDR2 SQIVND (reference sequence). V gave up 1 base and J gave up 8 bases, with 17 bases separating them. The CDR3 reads CASSIVPGATRGYTF. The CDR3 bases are TGTGCCAGTAGTATAGTCCCCGGAGCTACGAGGGGCTACACCTTC.

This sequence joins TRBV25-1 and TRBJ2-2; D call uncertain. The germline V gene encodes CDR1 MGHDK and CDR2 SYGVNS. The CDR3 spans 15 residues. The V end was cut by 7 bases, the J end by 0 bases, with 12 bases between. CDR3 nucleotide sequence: TGTGCCAGCATGCCCCGGGTCCCGAACACCGGGGAGCTGTTTTTT. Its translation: CASMPRVPNTGELFF.

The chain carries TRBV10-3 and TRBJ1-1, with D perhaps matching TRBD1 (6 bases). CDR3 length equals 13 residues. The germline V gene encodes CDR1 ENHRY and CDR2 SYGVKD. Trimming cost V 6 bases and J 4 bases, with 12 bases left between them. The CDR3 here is CAIRSTGSTEAFF. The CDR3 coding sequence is TGTGCCATCAGGTCCACAGGGTCCACTGAAGCTTTCTTT.

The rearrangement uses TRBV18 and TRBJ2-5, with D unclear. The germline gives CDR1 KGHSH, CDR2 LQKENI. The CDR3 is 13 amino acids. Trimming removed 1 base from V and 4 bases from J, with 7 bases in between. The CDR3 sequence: CASSPQRGETQYF. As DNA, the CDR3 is TGTGCCAGCTCACCACAGCGAGGAGAGACCCAGTACTTC.

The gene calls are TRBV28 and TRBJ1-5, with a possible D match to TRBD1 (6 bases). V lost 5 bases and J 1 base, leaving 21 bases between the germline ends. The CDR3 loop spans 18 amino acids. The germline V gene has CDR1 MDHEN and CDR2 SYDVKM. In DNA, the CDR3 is TGTGCCAGCAGTCCTCAACTCAGGGGCGAGTGGAGCAATCAGCCCCAGCATTTT. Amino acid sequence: CASSPQLRGEWSNQPQHF. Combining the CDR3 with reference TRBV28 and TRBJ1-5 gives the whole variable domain DVKVTQSSRYLVKRTGEKVFLECVQDMDHENMFWYRQDPGLGLRLIYFSYDVKMKEKGDIPEGYSVSREKKERFSLILESASTNQTSMYLCASSPQLRGEWSNQPQHFGDGTRLSIL.

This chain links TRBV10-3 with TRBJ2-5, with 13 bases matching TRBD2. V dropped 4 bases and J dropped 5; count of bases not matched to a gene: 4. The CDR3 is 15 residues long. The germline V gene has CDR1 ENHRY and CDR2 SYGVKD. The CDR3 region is CAISGALAGGETQYF. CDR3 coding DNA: TGTGCCATCAGTGGGGCACTAGCGGGAGGGGAGACCCAGTACTTC.

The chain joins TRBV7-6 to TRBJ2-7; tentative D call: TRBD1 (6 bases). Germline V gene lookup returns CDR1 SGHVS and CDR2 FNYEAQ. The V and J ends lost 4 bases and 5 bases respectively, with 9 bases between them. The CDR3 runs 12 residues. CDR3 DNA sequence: TGTGCCAGCAGCTCTTGGGGGCACGAGCAGTACTTC. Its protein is CASSSWGHEQYF.

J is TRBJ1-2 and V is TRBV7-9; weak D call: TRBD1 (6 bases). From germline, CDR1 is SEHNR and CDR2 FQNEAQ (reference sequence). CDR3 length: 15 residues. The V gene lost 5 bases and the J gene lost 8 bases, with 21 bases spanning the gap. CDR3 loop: CASSAADGGQGGYTF. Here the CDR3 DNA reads TGTGCCAGCAGCGCGGCCGACGGGGGGCAGGGAGGCTACACCTTC.